The T cell receptor (beta chain) under discussion was sequenced for a study of T cells in Graves' hyperthyroidism and ophthalmopathy. Study-level findings and limits: A model of 13 V-J features distinguished ophthalmopathy from stable hyperthyroidism.

The trim removed 4 bases at V and 7 bases at J, leaving 10 bases unmatched. The CDR3 runs to 14 residues. CDR1 SGHRS and CDR2 YFSETQ come from the germline V gene. This clonotype showed up just a few times. The target antigen is unknown. Template material for amplifying TCR beta CDR3 regions consisted of RNA transcripts. RT-PCR in the first round (using the HTBI primer set) targeted the TCR CDR3. TCRdb re-derived calls from the multiplex PCR reads in MiXCR, one entry per CDR3 protein. The sample records hundreds of thousands of distinct CDR3 sequences, approximately 14% being singletons. This chain connects TRBV5-1 to TRBJ2-7, with 8 bases aligning to TRBD1. The receptor was isolated from a woman aged 30 to 39 with Graves' hyperthyroidism. Sample: blood. As DNA, the CDR3 is TGCGCCAGCAGCCCAGGGGGCCTCCTCCGGGAGCAGTACTTC. Its protein is CASSPGGLLREQYF.